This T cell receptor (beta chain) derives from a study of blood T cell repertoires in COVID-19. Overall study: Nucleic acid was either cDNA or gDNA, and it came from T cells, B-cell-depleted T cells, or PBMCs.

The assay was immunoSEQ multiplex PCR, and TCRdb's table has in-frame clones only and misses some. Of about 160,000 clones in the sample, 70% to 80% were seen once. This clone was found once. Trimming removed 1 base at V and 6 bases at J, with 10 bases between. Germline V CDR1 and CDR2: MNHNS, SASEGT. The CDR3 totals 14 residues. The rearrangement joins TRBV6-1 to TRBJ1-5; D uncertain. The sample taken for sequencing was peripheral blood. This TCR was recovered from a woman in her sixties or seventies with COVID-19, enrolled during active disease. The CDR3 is CASSEGTSAQPQHF. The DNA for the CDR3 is TGTGCCAGCAGTGAAGGTACAAGTGCTCAGCCCCAGCATTTT.